This T cell receptor beta chain was sequenced in a study of blood T cell repertoires in COVID-19. As for the study in general: The analysed material was cDNA or gDNA that came from T cells, B-cell-depleted T cells, or PBMCs.

The authors' processing: Estimation of nucleated cell counts was performed using reference gene primer amplification. Measured with immunoSEQ multiplex PCR; TCRdb has only the in-frame clones, and not every one. Clone size and V and J calls were adopted from that table, with D and trimming inferred from the DNA. The sample comprises over 70,000 clones, 70% to 90% of which are singletons, and roughly a sixth rests with the top ten. The CDR3 contains 15 residues. The germline CDR1 and CDR2 sequences are SGDLS and YYNGEE. J lost 0 bases, V lost 4 bases, and 5 bases had no gene match. This TCR derives from a human donor in a cohort sampled during active COVID-19. V is TRBV9 and J is TRBJ2-7; 9 positions match TRBD2. Specimen: peripheral blood. The CDR3 here is CASSPSGGLSYEQYF. The CDR3 region has the DNA TGTGCCAGCAGCCCGAGCGGGGGGCTCTCCTACGAGCAGTACTTC. The full variable domain, with the rest looked up from reference TRBV9 and TRBJ2-7, is DSGVTQTPKHLITATGQRVTLRCSPRSGDLSVYWYQQSLDQGLQFLIQYYNGEERAKGNILERFSAQQFPDLHSELNLSSLELGDSALYFCASSPSGGLSYEQYFGPGTRLTVT.